Shown below are 23 T cell receptor beta chains from a single sample sequenced in a study of human T cells and chemical hapten exposure. TCRdb fed the RACE reads into MiXCR, producing one record per CDR3 protein. This sample has approximately 400,000 distinct CDR3 sequences, with roughly 5.3% found just once. Time point specified: pre-sensitization, week 0. Treatment denoted: therapeutic diphenylcyclopropenone sensitization with weekly scalp DPC. Specimen: whole blood, collected in connection with sensitization to the hapten diphenylcyclopropenone (DPC). These receptors all stem from a woman between 45 and 65 years old with alopecia areata. Some clones in this sample may be carry-over from other donors' samples.

The chain uses TRBV5-1 and TRBJ2-1, with 8 bases fitting TRBD1. With 4 bases clipped from V and 4 bases from J, the junction kept 10 bases outside the gene matches. This CDR3 is 16 amino acids long. Germline assignment: CDR1 SGHRS and CDR2 YFSETQ. The CDR3 nucleotides are TGCGCCAGCAGCGACGGCCGGACAGGGATTTACAATGAGCAGTTCTTC. Translation: CASSDGRTGIYNEQFF.

The J gene is TRBJ2-7, the V gene TRBV27; TRBD2 matches 11 bases. Germline trimming cut 5 bases from V and 6 bases from J; bases unmatched to any gene: 9. The V gene's germline CDR1 is MNHEY and CDR2 SMNVEV (reference sequence). The CDR3 runs 15 residues. CDR3 protein: CASSPVVAGGTEQYF. The CDR3 coding sequence is TGTGCCAGCAGTCCCGTGGTAGCGGGAGGGACCGAGCAGTACTTC.

This clonotype was recorded many times. This chain joins TRBV29-1 and TRBJ1-1; TRBD1 is a possible D gene (6 bases). The CDR3 runs to 13 residues. Trimming took off 6 bases at V and 0 bases at J, with 11 bases between the two ends. Germline values: CDR1 SQVTM, CDR2 ANQGSEA. The CDR3 here is CSVSGQLNTEAFF. The CDR3 nucleotides are TGCAGCGTGTCCGGACAGCTGAACACTGAAGCTTTCTTT. The full variable domain, in which reference TRBV29-1 and TRBJ1-1 provide the parts outside the CDR3, is SAVISQKPSRDICQRGTSLTIQCQVDSQVTMMFWYRQQPGQSLTLIATANQGSEATYESGFVIDKFPISRPNLTFSTLTVSNMSPEDSSIYLCSVSGQLNTEAFFGQGTRLTVV.

This clonotype was found many times. This chain links TRBV7-6 with TRBJ2-3; 11 bases align to TRBD2. The CDR3 contains 19 residues. The V gene's germline CDR1 is SGHVS and CDR2 FNYEAQ. Trimming cost V 5 bases and J 9 bases; bases outside gene matches: 22. CDR3 region: CASSPLGSGRARPPGTQYF. DNA for the CDR3: TGTGCCAGCAGCCCCCTCGGTAGCGGGAGGGCCAGACCTCCAGGCACGCAGTATTTT.

This clonotype was detected ten times or more. The V and J genes are TRBV6-5 and TRBJ2-1; D is possibly TRBD1 (6 bases). In germline, CDR1 is MNHEY, CDR2 SVGAGI. CDR3 length equals 14 residues. V shed 2 bases and J shed 4 bases, with 9 bases lying between them. The CDR3 protein is CASSYGQGYNEQFF. DNA for the CDR3: TGTGCCAGCAGTTACGGGCAGGGGTACAATGAGCAGTTCTTC.

A few counts support this clonotype. J is TRBJ1-2 and V is TRBV15; no clear D gene. CDR1 is LNHNV, CDR2 YYDKDF, per germline (reference sequence). V lost 4 bases to trimming and J lost 0 bases, with 12 bases between them. The CDR3 is made up of 15 amino acids. CDR3 nucleotide sequence: TGTGCCACCAGCAACTCACAGCCCCCTAACTATGGCTACACCTTC. Its translation: CATSNSQPPNYGYTF.

This clonotype has at least ten counts. The chain recombines TRBV7-9 with TRBJ2-7; D ambiguous. The germline V gene encodes CDR1 SEHNR and CDR2 FQNEAQ (reference sequence). V lost 5 bases, J lost 5 bases, and 10 bases lay in between. This CDR3 is built from 12 residues. DNA of the CDR3: TGTGCCAGCAGCCTATCCCAGGACGAGCAGTACTTC. This translates into CASSLSQDEQYF.

This clonotype was observed a handful of times. The rearrangement joins TRBV9 to TRBJ1-1; D unresolved. CDR1 and CDR2 (germline): SGDLS, YYNGEE. Trimming cost V 3 bases and J 0 bases, with 6 bases left between them. This CDR3 is built from 13 residues. DNA for the CDR3: TGTGCCAGCAGCGCAACTATGAACACTGAAGCTTTCTTT. Protein product: CASSATMNTEAFF.

This clonotype appeared many times. The V gene is TRBV20-1, the J gene TRBJ1-1; D not resolved. The ends were cut back, 0 bases at V and 1 base at J, with 9 bases in the middle. From germline, CDR1 is DFQATT and CDR2 SNEGSKA (reference sequence). CDR3 length: 14 amino acids. The CDR3 nucleotides read TGCAGTGCTAGAGATCTAAAGGAGAACACTGAAGCTTTCTTT. It specifies CSARDLKENTEAFF.

This clonotype was recorded at least ten times. The chain links TRBV9 to TRBJ1-5, with 10 bases fitting TRBD1. This CDR3 region has 16 residues. Germline lookup yields CDR1 SGDLS and CDR2 YYNGEE. The J segment lost 0 bases and the V segment lost 3 bases, leaving 3 bases of the junction unmatched. The CDR3 region is CASSEGTGDSNQPQHF. CDR3 sequence (DNA): TGTGCCAGCAGCGAGGGGACAGGGGATAGCAATCAGCCCCAGCATTTT.

This clonotype has ten or more counts. This chain links TRBV5-5 with TRBJ2-7; D assignment may be TRBD1 or TRBD2 (6 bases each). This CDR3 is 15 amino acids long. Per germline, CDR1 SGHKS and CDR2 YYEKEE (reference sequence). V was cut by 1 base and J by 2 bases, with 13 bases left in between. The CDR3 region is CASSLSGGLTYEQYF. Here the CDR3 DNA reads TGTGCCAGCAGCTTGTCCGGGGGCTTGACCTACGAGCAGTACTTC.

This clonotype came up many times. V gene TRBV28 combines with J gene TRBJ2-3, with TRBD2 as a possible D gene (5 bases). CDR1 and CDR2 (germline): MDHEN, SYDVKM. The CDR3 is made up of 14 amino acids. Deletions cut 5 bases from V and 5 bases from J, with 14 bases between. The CDR3 DNA reads TGTGCCAGCAGTATCGCGGGCACGGAAGATACGCAGTATTTT. Its protein product is CASSIAGTEDTQYF.

The sample holds many counts of this clonotype. The J gene is TRBJ2-2, the V gene TRBV15; TRBD1 might be the D (6 bases). The CDR3 has 15 residues. CDR1 and CDR2 (germline): LNHNV, YYDKDF (reference sequence). V was shortened by 1 base and J by 7 bases, with 13 bases between the two germline ends. CDR3 in amino acids: CATSRGNRDDGELFF. The DNA for the CDR3 is TGTGCCACCAGCAGAGGGAACAGGGACGACGGGGAGCTGTTTTTT.

The chain has TRBV29-1 and TRBJ2-5, with 10 positions matching TRBD2. CDR3 size: 13 residues. J lost 4 bases, V lost 4 bases, and 3 bases had no gene match. CDR1 and CDR2 from the germline V gene are SQVTM and ANQGSEA. The DNA of the CDR3 is TGCAGCGTTGCAGCGGGGGGGCGAGAGACCCAGTACTTC. Translated, it gives CSVAAGGRETQYF. Complete variable domain (other parts from reference TRBV29-1 and TRBJ2-5): SAVISQKPSRDICQRGTSLTIQCQVDSQVTMMFWYRQQPGQSLTLIATANQGSEATYESGFVIDKFPISRPNLTFSTLTVSNMSPEDSSIYLCSVAAGGRETQYFGPGTRLLVL.

This clonotype was counted a few times. V gene TRBV11-2 combines with J gene TRBJ2-3; 14 bases fit TRBD2. The CDR3 spans 16 residues. V was clipped by 9 bases and J by 2 bases; unmatched bases: 7. Germline V CDR1 and CDR2: SGHAT, FQNNGV. The CDR3 reads CASRGTSGGPTDTQYF. In DNA, the CDR3 is TGTGCCAGTCGAGGGACTAGCGGGGGACCCACAGATACGCAGTATTTT.

This chain links TRBV29-1 with TRBJ2-1; possible D gene TRBD1, 6 bases. The CDR3 length is 13 residues. Trimming shortened V by 4 bases and J by 5 bases, and 12 bases separated the two germline ends. Germline V gene sequence: CDR1 SQVTM, CDR2 ANQGSEA. The CDR3 nucleotides read TGCAGCGTTGTTGGGGGCGCGGACAATGAGCAGTTCTTC. It translates to CSVVGGADNEQFF.

The genes are TRBV5-1 and TRBJ2-3, with 15 positions matching TRBD2. This CDR3 has 18 amino acids. The trim removed 2 bases at V and 1 base at J, leaving 5 bases unmatched. Germline V gene sequence: CDR1 SGHRS, CDR2 YFSETQ. CDR3 residues: CASSLGTSGRLRTDTQYF. The CDR3, as DNA: TGCGCCAGCAGCTTAGGGACTAGCGGGAGGCTGCGCACAGATACGCAGTATTTT.

The chain combines TRBV7-9 with TRBJ1-4; no firm D call. There are 14 residues in the CDR3. Between the trimmed V and J ends, which lost 5 bases and 1 base, there was a span of 8 bases. CDR1 SEHNR and CDR2 FQNEAQ come from the germline V gene (reference sequence). CDR3 DNA sequence: TGTGCCAGCAGCCGGGTACAAACTAATGAAAAACTGTTTTTT. It yields the protein CASSRVQTNEKLFF. Drawing the rest from reference TRBV7-9 and TRBJ1-4, the complete variable domain is DTGVSQNPRHKITKRGQNVTFRCDPISEHNRLYWYRQTLGQGPEFLTYFQNEAQLEKSRLLSDRFSAERPKGSFSTLEIQRTEQGDSAMYLCASSRVQTNEKLFFGSGTQLSVL.

The chain recombines TRBV10-3 with TRBJ2-1; D may be TRBD1 (5 bases). The germline V gene encodes CDR1 ENHRY and CDR2 SYGVKD. The V gene lost 6 bases and the J gene lost 4 bases, with 13 bases spanning the gap. The CDR3 contains 14 residues. CDR3 protein: CAISPRTNYNEQFF. CDR3 nucleotides: TGTGCCATCAGCCCTCGGACAAATTACAATGAGCAGTTCTTC.

This clonotype was detected only a few times. The chain combines TRBV11-2 with TRBJ1-2; D is perhaps TRBD1 (5 bases). This CDR3 has 15 amino acids. Trimming took 1 base from V and 3 from J, leaving 12 bases between them. Germline CDR1 is SGHAT and CDR2 is FQNNGV. As DNA, the CDR3 is TGTGCCAGCAGCTTAGCGGGGCGCCTGGACTATGGCTACACCTTC. Translation gives CASSLAGRLDYGYTF.

This clonotype was counted only a few times. J is TRBJ1-5 and V is TRBV6-1; perhaps TRBD1 as D (5 bases). Trimming shortened V by 7 bases and J by 5 bases, and 12 bases separated the two germline ends. Germline V gene data show CDR1 as MNHNS and CDR2 as SASEGT. The CDR3 is 13 residues long. The CDR3 DNA follows: TGTGCCAGCACCGTGGGGGGGGATCAGCCCCAGCATTTT. Translating it yields CASTVGGDQPQHF.

The chain employs TRBV30 and TRBJ1-1, with a tentative D call TRBD1 (6 bases). CDR1 and CDR2 (germline): GTSNPN, SVGIG (reference sequence). The CDR3 has 16 residues. Between the trimmed V and J ends, which lost 1 base and 0 bases, there was a span of 15 bases. CDR3 in amino acids: CAWSARGFGMNTEAFF. The CDR3 region has the DNA TGTGCCTGGAGTGCCAGGGGCTTCGGAATGAACACTGAAGCTTTCTTT.

Remarks on this clonotype: One end of the junction does not line up with germline, which may come from a read error. The rearrangement uses TRBV4-1 and TRBJ2-7; tentatively, D is TRBD1 (6 bases). The CDR3 is 14 residues long. Germline V gene lookup returns CDR1 MGHRA and CDR2 YSYEKL. The DNA for the CDR3 is TGCGACAGCAGCCAAGGGACACTATCCTACGAGCAGTACTTC. Amino acids: CDSSQGTLSYEQYF.